This TCR beta chain is drawn from a study of blood T cells in healthy people across ages. Using a J-beta primer mix together with a sample-barcoded 5' primer, a second PCR was run for roughly 7 to 11 cycles. Via MiXCR, TCRdb re-called the 5' RACE reads, giving one row per CDR3 protein. The table records some 1.6 million distinct CDR3 sequences, about 35% of them present only once. The CDR3 length is 15 residues. Germline CDR1 reads SEHNR; CDR2 reads FQNEAQ (reference sequence). Trimming took 4 bases from V and 4 from J; bases not matched to a gene: 9. The chain joins TRBV7-9 to TRBJ1-1; 7 bases map to TRBD1. This receptor was obtained from a woman aged 25 to 45 in good health. Sequencing input: blood. The CDR3 DNA sequence: TGTGCCAGCAGCTCCGTTGGACAGGATCTCACTGAAGCTTTCTTT. Residues: CASSSVGQDLTEAFF.